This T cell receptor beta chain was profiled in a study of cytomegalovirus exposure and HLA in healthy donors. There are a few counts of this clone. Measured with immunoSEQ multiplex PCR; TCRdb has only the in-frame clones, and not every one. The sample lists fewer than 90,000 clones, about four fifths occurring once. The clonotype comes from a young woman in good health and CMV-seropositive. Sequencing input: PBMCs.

For the CDR3, the DNA is TGTGCCAGCAGTCGACAGGGAGGAGGGACTGAAGCTTTCTTT. It yields the protein CASSRQGGGTEAFF. J is TRBJ1-1 and V is TRBV2; 7 nucleotides align to TRBD1. Germline loops: CDR1 SNHLY, CDR2 FYNNEI. The CDR3 has 14 residues. V was pared by 5 bases and J by 5 bases, with 8 bases of the junction left unmatched. Full variable domain (remainder filled in from reference TRBV2 and TRBJ1-1): EPEVTQTPSHQVTQMGQEVILRCVPISNHLYFYWYRQILGQKVEFLVSFYNNEISEKSEIFDDQFSVERPDGSNFTLKIRSTKLEDSAMYFCASSRQGGGTEAFFGQGTRLTVV.